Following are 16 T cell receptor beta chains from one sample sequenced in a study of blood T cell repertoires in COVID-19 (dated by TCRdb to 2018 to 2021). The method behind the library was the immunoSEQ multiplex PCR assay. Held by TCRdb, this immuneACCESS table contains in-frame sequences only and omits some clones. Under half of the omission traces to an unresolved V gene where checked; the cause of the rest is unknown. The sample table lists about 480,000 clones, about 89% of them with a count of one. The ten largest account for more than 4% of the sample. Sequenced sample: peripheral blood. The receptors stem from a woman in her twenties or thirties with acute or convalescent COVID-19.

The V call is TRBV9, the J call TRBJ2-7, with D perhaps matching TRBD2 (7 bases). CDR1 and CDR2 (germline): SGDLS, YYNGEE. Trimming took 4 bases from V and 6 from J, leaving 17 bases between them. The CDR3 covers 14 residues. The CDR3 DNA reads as TGTGCCAGCAGCCCGGGGGGCTCGGCCTCCGAGCAGTACTTC. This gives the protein CASSPGGSASEQYF.

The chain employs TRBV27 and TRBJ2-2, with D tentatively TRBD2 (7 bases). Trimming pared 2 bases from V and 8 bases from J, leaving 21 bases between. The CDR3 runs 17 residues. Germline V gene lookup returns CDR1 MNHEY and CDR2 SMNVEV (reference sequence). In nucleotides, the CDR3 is TGTGCCAGCAGTTTAGGAGGGGGGGCCTTTCGGGTAGGGGAGCTGTTTTTT. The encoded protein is CASSLGGGAFRVGELFF.

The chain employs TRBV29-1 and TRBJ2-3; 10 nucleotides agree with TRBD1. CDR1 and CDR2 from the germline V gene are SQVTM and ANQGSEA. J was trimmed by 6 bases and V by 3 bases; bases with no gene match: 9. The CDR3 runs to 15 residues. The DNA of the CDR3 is TGCAGCGTTGATGGGAGGGGACAGGGGAGGGATACGCAGTATTTT. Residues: CSVDGRGQGRDTQYF.

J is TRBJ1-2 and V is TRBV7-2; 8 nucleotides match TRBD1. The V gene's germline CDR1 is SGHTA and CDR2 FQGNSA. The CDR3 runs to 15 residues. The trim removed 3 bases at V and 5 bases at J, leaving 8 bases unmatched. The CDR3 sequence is CASSFETGVGYGYTF. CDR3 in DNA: TGTGCCAGCAGCTTCGAGACAGGGGTAGGGTATGGCTACACCTTC.

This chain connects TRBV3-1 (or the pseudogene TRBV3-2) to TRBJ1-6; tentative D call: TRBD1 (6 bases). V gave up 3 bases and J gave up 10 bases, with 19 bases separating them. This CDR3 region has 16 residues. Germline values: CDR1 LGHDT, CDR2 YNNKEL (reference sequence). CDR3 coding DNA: TGTGCCAGCAGCCACCTGGGGGCAAGTTATACCTCACCCCTCCACTTT. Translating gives CASSHLGASYTSPLHF.

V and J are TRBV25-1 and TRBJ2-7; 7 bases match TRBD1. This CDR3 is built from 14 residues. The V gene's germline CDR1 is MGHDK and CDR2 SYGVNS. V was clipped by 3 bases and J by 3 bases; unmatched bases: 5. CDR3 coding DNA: TGTGCCAGCAGTGAGCTTAGGGACAGCTACGAGCAGTACTTC. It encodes CASSELRDSYEQYF.

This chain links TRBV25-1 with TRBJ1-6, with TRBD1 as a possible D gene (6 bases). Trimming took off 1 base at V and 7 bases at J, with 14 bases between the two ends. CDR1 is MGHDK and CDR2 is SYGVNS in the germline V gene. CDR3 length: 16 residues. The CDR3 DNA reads TGTGCCAGCAGTGAATCACAGGGAATCTACAATTCACCCCTCCACTTT. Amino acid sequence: CASSESQGIYNSPLHF.

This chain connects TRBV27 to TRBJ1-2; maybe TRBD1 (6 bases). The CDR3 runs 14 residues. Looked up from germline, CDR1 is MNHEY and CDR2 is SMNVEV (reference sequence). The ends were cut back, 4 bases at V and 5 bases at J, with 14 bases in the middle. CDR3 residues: CASSSSQGLYGYTF. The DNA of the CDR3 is TGTGCCAGCAGTTCGTCGCAGGGGCTTTATGGCTACACCTTC.

The CDR3 protein is CASREGSGLAEETQYF. For the CDR3, the DNA is TGTGCCAGCCGGGAGGGCTCGGGACTAGCGGAAGAGACCCAGTACTTC. The rearrangement links TRBV7-9 to TRBJ2-5; 11 bases align to TRBD2. Trimming took 8 bases from V and 3 from J; bases not matched to a gene: 11. This CDR3 spans 16 amino acids. CDR1 is SEHNR, CDR2 FQNEAQ, per germline (reference sequence).

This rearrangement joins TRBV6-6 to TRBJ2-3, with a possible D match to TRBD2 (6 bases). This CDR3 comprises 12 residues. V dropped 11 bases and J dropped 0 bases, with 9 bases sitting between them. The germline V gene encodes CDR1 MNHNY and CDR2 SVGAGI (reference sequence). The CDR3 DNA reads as TGTGCCGCGGCGGGGAGCACAGATACGCAGTATTTT. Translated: CAAAGSTDTQYF.

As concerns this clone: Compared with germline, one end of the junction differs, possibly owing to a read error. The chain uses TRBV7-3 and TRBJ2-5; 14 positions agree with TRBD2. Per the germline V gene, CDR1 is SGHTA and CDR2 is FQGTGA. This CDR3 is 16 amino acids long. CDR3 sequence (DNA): TGTGCCAGCAGCCTAACGGGACTAGCGGGGGCAGAGACCCAGTACTTC. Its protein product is CASSLTGLAGAETQYF.

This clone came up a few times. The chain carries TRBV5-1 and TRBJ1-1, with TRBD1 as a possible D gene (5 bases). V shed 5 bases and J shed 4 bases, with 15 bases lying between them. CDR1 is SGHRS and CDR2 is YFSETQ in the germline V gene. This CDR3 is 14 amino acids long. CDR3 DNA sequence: TGCGCCAGCAGAATAACTCAGGGTGCCACTGAAGCTTTCTTT. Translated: CASRITQGATEAFF.

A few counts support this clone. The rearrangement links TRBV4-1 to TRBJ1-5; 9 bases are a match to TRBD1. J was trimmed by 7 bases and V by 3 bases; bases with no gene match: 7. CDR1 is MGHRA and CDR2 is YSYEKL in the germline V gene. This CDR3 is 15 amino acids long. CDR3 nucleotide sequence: TGCGCCAGCAGCCACACAGGGGGCTCGGAACAGCCCCAGCATTTT. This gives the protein CASSHTGGSEQPQHF.

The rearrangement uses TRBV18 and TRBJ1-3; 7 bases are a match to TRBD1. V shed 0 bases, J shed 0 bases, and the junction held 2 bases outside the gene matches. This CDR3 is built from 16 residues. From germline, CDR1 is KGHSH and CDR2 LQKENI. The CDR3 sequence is CASSPPGQNSGNTIYF. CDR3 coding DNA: TGTGCCAGCTCACCACCGGGACAGAACTCTGGAAACACCATATATTTT. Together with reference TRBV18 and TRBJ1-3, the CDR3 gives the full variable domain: NAGVMQNPRHLVRRRGQEARLRCSPMKGHSHVYWYRQLPEEGLKFMVYLQKENIIDESGMPKERFSAEFPKEGPSILRIQQVVRGDSAAYFCASSPPGQNSGNTIYFGEGSWLTVV.

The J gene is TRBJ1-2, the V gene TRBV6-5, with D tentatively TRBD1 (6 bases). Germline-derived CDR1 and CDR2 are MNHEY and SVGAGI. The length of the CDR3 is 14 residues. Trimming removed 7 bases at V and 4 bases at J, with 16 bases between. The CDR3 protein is CASKTRGPGYGYTF. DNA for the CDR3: TGTGCCAGCAAGACCAGGGGCCCCGGCTATGGCTACACCTTC.

The CDR3 here is CASSTGLAGGLYEQYF. The CDR3 DNA sequence: TGTGCCAGCAGCACCGGACTAGCGGGGGGACTATACGAGCAGTACTTC. The chain has TRBV9 and TRBJ2-7, with 14 nucleotides matching TRBD2. J gave up 4 bases and V 4 bases, and 7 bases lay outside the gene matches. This CDR3 is built from 16 residues. Germline CDR1 is SGDLS and CDR2 is YYNGEE.